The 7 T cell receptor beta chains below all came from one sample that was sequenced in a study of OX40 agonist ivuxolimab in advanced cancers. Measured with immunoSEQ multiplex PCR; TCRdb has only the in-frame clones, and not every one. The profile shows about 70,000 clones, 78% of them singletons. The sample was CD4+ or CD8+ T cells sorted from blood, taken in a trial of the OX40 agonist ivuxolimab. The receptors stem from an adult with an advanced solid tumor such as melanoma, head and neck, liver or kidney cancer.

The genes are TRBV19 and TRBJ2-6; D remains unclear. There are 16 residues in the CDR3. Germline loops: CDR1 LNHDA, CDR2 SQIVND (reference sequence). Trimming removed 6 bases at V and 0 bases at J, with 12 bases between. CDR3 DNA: TGTGCCAGTAGCCTCATGGGCCGCTCTGGGGCCAACGTCCTGACTTTC. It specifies CASSLMGRSGANVLTF.

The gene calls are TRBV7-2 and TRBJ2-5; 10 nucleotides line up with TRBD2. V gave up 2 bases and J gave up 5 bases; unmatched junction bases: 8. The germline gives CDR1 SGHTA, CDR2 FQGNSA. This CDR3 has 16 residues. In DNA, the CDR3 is TGTGCCAGCAGCTTAAGTTCTAGCGGGGGATGGGAGACCCAGTACTTC. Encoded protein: CASSLSSSGGWETQYF.

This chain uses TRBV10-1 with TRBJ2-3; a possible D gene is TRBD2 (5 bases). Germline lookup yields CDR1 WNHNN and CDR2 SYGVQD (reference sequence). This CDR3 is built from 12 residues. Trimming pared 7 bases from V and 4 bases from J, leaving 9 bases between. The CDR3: CASMGSADTQYF. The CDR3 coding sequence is TGCGCCAGCATGGGGAGTGCAGATACGCAGTATTTT.

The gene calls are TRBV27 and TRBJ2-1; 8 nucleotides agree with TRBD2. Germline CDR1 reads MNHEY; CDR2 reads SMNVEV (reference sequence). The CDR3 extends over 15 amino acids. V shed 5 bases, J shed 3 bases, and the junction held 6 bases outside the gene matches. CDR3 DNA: TGTGCCAGCAGTACGGAGACTAGCGTCTACAATGAGCAGTTCTTC. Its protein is CASSTETSVYNEQFF.

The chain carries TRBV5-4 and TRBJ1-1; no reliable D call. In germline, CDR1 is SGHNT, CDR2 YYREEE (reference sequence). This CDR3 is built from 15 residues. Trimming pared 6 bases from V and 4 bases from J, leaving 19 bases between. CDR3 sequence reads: CASNPAGRRTTEAFF. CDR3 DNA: TGTGCCAGCAACCCCGCCGGGCGTAGAACCACTGAAGCTTTCTTT.

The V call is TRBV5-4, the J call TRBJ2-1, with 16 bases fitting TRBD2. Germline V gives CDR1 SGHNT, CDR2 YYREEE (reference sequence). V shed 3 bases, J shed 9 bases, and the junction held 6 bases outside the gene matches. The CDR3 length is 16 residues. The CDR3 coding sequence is TGTGCCAGCAGCTCGGGACTAGCGGGGGGGCTTACTGAGCAGTTCTTC. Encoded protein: CASSSGLAGGLTEQFF.

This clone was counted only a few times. CDR3 residues: CASSSTEGSGYTF. CDR3 nucleotides: TGTGCCAGTAGTAGCACAGAGGGCTCTGGCTACACCTTC. J is TRBJ1-2 and V is TRBV19, with unresolved D. Trimming cost V 4 bases and J 7 bases, with 13 bases left between them. The CDR3 spans 13 residues. From germline, CDR1 is LNHDA and CDR2 SQIVND (reference sequence).